Given below is one T cell receptor (beta chain) in context. RNA transcripts served as the template for amplifying TCR beta CDR3 regions. With the HTBI primer set, the TCR CDR3 went through a first round of RT-PCR. TCRdb reprocessed the multiplex PCR reads via MiXCR and lists one record per CDR3 protein. The sample holds approximately 420,000 distinct CDR3 sequences, 12% to 15% seen once. CDR3 size: 14 residues. Deletions cut 5 bases from V and 2 bases from J, with 10 bases between. Per the germline V gene, CDR1 is MNHNS and CDR2 is SASEGT. The data are from a study of T cells in Graves' hyperthyroidism and ophthalmopathy. Overall study context: Specimen type is peripheral blood, collected at initial diagnosis prior to any treatment.

The sequenced material came from blood. The receptor was derived from a woman aged 18-29 years with Graves' hyperthyroidism. The J gene is TRBJ2-1, the V gene TRBV6-1; no firm D call. DNA of the CDR3: TGTGCCAGCAGTTTAGGGTTTGCCTACAATGAGCAGTTCTTC. Its translation: CASSLGFAYNEQFF.